This TCR beta chain is from a study of CD8 T cells in Susac syndrome. As concerns this clonotype: Its antigen is undetermined.

Blood CD8+ and CD4+ T cells underwent high-throughput TCR beta sequencing. Negative isolation was applied to CD8+ and CD4+ T cells, and FACS enrichment was applied to TEMRA cells. This CDR3 spans 13 amino acids. Trimming stripped 2 bases from V and 9 bases from J, with 11 bases between. Findings of the study overall: Total CD8+ repertoires held around 16 Susac-specific public clones, while CD8+ TEMRA repertoires held several.

Reverse transcription used 0.5 to 1 ug RNA and random hexamers. Using its own MiXCR run on the immunoSEQ multiplex PCR reads, TCRdb lists one record per CDR3 protein. The sample has around 23,000 distinct CDR3 sequences, roughly 93% seen once. V is TRBV12-3 or TRBV12-4 and J is TRBJ2-1; D is ambiguous. Input material: CD8+ T cells from PBMCs. This receptor was obtained from a human donor with Susac syndrome. This CDR3 reads CASSLWTSPEQFF. CDR3 DNA: TGTGCCAGCAGTTTATGGACGTCTCCTGAGCAGTTCTTC.